This T cell receptor beta chain was profiled in a study of neoadjuvant anti-PD-1 for oral cavity cancer. Study at large: Most patients had three to four biweekly doses of 3 mg/kg nivolumab before resection.

Clones were read by immunoSEQ multiplex PCR, and TCRdb kept only the in-frame ones, dropping some. The table lists around 12,000 clones, 50% to 75% of them singletons. The CDR3 consists of 14 residues. Germline assignment: CDR1 SGHNT and CDR2 YYREEE (reference sequence). J gave up 7 bases and V 1 base, and 8 bases lay outside the gene matches. This clonotype was obtained from a person aged 35-80 years with oral cavity squamous cell carcinoma. V usage is TRBV5-4 and J usage is TRBJ2-7; 7 bases are shared with TRBD2. Sample: PBMCs, taken before nivolumab (anti-PD-1) treatment. DNA for the CDR3: TGTGCCAGCAGCTTGCCGGGGGAGGGTAGGGAGCAGTACTTC. Translated: CASSLPGEGREQYF. Looking up the rest from reference TRBV5-4 and TRBJ2-7 gives the full variable domain: ETGVTQSPTHLIKTRGQQVTLRCSSQSGHNTVSWYQQALGQGPQFIFQYYREEENGRGNFPPRFSGLQFPNYSSELNVNALELDDSALYLCASSLPGEGREQYFGPGTRLTVT.